This T cell receptor (beta chain) was captured in a study of beta chain features in type 1 diabetes (dated by TCRdb to the late 2010s). Describing the broader study: No differences in mean age, gender distribution, total cell number or subset yield were found between patients and healthy donors. Whereas all 30 or so donors provided naive and central memory subsets, regulatory and stem cell-like memory subsets were isolated from just 8 patients and roughly 8 healthy donors. Across all samples, about 110 million sorted cells were examined, and cell number per subset correlated strongly with RNA yield. In the study, recently diagnosed type 1 diabetes patients and matched healthy donors were compared on the TCRB repertoires of their sorted circulating CD4+ T cell subsets. The paper's findings and limits, for the study overall: Naive, central memory and regulatory TCRB repertoires appeared more similar among patients than among healthy donors. Because cDNA rather than genomic DNA was sequenced, highly expressing activated cells could have been over-represented, although no difference in activation and CD3 levels was found between groups. Type 1 diabetes patients showed a moderate but significant shortening of TCRB CDR3 length in all four CD4+ subsets. Shorter templates might have been favored by PCR, but patient and control samples were amplified and corrected together, so both groups would have been affected equally by any skew. At VDJ recombination sites, patients with type 1 diabetes made fewer insertions and deleted more nucleotides, a pattern implying thymic rearrangement abnormalities. Because small numbers of individuals were included in the HLA sub-analyses, any influence of HLA type on TCRB rearrangement was left unresolved.

The entire amount of isolated RNA was reverse transcribed using the High Capacity cDNA Reverse Transcription Kit, so the sequenced TCRB transcripts were expressed ones. Naive, central memory and regulatory T cell samples underwent deep immunoSEQ sequencing, averaging around 3.7 million total reads per sample. Sorted cells were lysed in RLT buffer, and RNA was extracted using DNase-treated RNeasy Micro or Mini kits according to cell number. To prevent cross-contamination, each cell subset was processed individually, whereas patient and healthy donor samples were processed jointly. The immunoSEQ multiplex PCR was used to amplify TCRB sequences from cDNA, generating 87-bp fragments that spanned the CDR3 region. Sequencing of the amplicons was performed on the Illumina HiSeq platform. From the authors' description of their analysis: Synthetic template baselines were used to correct PCR bias computationally, reads within Hamming distance 2 were collapsed, and singletons that could not be merged were discarded. Reads were aligned against IMGT to assign V, D and J genes, CDR3 length and insertions or deletions at six rearrangement sites. Clonotype counts were normalized to sorted cell number within each subset before computing true diversity and Gini coefficients with the tcR R package. The overlap coefficient, calculated on TCRB nucleotide sequences, was used to quantify repertoire sharing. Drawn from immuneACCESS, this table holds only the in-frame rearrangements with V and J called that TCRdb kept. Clones are partly lost; checked studies trace under half to an unresolved V gene and leave the rest unexplained. That table gives V, J and clone size, and the DNA gave D and trimming. This sample is represented by roughly 300,000 clones; around 9% of them were singletons. The ten largest clones capture about 1% of the sample.

A single peripheral blood draw of about 116 mL on average was collected from each donor into heparinised tubes. A BD FACSAria II and a panel including CD45RO, CCR7, CD25, CD127, CD95 and CD27 were used to sort naive, central memory, regulatory and stem cell-like memory CD4+ T cells. A purity above 98% was achieved for all sorted populations. Right away, PBMCs were isolated by Lymphoprep density gradient centrifugation and were stained directly, with no culture step. So that batch effects would be minimized, each experiment stained and sorted samples in pairs, pairing one healthy donor with one patient. This clone was counted once. The clone's antigen remains unknown. Per-base qualities were not stored, and no clone one base away is much larger. The junction carries 7 bases between V and J, which are trimmed by 1 base and 0 bases respectively. Sequences SGHAT (CDR1) and FQNNGV (CDR2) are obtained from the germline V gene. Its CDR3 holds 15 amino acids, cysteine through phenylalanine. Only the CDR3 DNA is retained, 45 bases long and in frame from the first base.

Here the chain combines TRBV11-2 and TRBJ2-1; a confident D gene designation cannot be given. Sequencing was carried out using central memory CD4+ T cells from blood. The receptor was derived from a man under 40 with type 1 diabetes. The CDR3 is CASSLAQNSYNEQFF. The DNA sequence reads TGTGCCAGCAGCTTAGCACAGAACTCCTACAATGAGCAGTTCTTC.